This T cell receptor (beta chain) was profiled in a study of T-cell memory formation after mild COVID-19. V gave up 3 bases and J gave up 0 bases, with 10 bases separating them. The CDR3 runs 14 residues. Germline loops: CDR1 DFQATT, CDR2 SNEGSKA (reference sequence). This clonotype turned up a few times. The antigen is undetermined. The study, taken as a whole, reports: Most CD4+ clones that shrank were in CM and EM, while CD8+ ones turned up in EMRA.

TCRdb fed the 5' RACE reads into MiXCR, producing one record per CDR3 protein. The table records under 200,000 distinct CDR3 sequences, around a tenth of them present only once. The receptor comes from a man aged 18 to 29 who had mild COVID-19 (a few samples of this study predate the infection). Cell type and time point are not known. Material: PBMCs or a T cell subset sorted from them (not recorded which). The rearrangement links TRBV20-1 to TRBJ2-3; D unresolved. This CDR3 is CSARDPRSTDTQYF. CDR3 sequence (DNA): TGCAGTGCTAGGGACCCTAGGAGCACAGATACGCAGTATTTT.